A selection of T cell receptor beta chains follows, all from one sample in a study of response to subunit inactivated influenza vaccine. Via MiXCR, TCRdb re-called the RT-PCR reads, giving one row per CDR3 protein. This table holds 500,000 to 700,000 distinct CDR3 sequences, roughly 25% found once. These data were also reused for a study on T cells expressing NK-cell markers.

The input for sequencing was CD4+ T cells sorted from PBMCs, taken about 11 days after vaccination. The source of these receptors is a man aged 50 to 59 who received an inactivated influenza vaccine. The CDR3 runs from the conserved cysteine through the conserved F or W. A D gene is named only where the DNA matches it firmly. Size is stated for part of the rows, as once, few or many counts, or as a class when the clone is expanded.

TRBD2	TRBV7-2	TRBJ2-2	few	17	TGTGCCAGCAGCTCCAGGACTAGCGGGAATTTGGCCGGGGAGCTGTTTTTT	CASSSRTSGNLAGELFF
TRBD1	TRBV2	TRBJ2-5	many	14	TGTGCCAGCAACCTCGGGACAGCCCGAGAGACCCAGTACTTC	CASNLGTARETQYF
.	TRBV28	TRBJ2-2	.	18	TGTGCCAGCAGAACCGCTAACAGGGCTCAACGTCACACCGGGGAGCTGTTTTTT	CASRTANRAQRHTGELFF
.	TRBV7-2	TRBJ2-3	.	13	TGTGCCAGCAGCTTGGGGGAACAGAGTACGCAGTATTTT	CASSLGEQSTQYF
TRBD1	TRBV19	TRBJ2-3	.	11	TGTGCGACAGGGGGCACAGATACGCAGTATTTT	CATGGTDTQYF
TRBD1	TRBV24-1	TRBJ2-1	.	17	TGTGCCACCAGCCCGAACTTGGGGACAGGGTCGTACAATGAGCAGTTCTTC	CATSPNLGTGSYNEQFF
TRBD1	TRBV5-6	TRBJ1-4	few	14	TGTGCCAGCAGCTACGACAGGGGCGCCGAAAAACTGTTTTTT	CASSYDRGAEKLFF
TRBD2	TRBV20-1	TRBJ2-1	few	16	TGCAGTGCTAGACAGCAGACTAGCGGATTTTACAATGAGCAGTTCTTC	CSARQQTSGFYNEQFF
.	TRBV28	TRBJ1-1	.	11	TGTGCCAGCAGCTACAGGGCCGAAGCTTTCTTT	CASSYRAEAFF
.	TRBV5-4	TRBJ1-3	.	16	TGTGCCAGCAGCCCGGGAGGACTGAACTCTGGAAACACCATATATTTT	CASSPGGLNSGNTIYF
.	TRBV3-1	TRBJ2-7	.	16	TGTGCCAGCAGCCAAGGTGGTTTAGTCGATTTCTACGAGCAGTACTTC	CASSQGGLVDFYEQYF
.	TRBV12-3/TRBV12-4	TRBJ2-1	.	14	TGTGCCAGCAGTTTAGGGACACCGTACAATGAGCAGTTCTTC	CASSLGTPYNEQFF
TRBD2	TRBV11-2	TRBJ2-1	few	18	TGTGCCAGCAGCTTAGTGTCCTTAGCGGGCCCTGCCTACAATGAGCAGTTCTTC	CASSLVSLAGPAYNEQFF
TRBD1	TRBV9	TRBJ2-7	.	13	TGTGCCAGCAGCGCATCGACAGGGCTCGAGCAGTACTTC	CASSASTGLEQYF
.	TRBV5-5	TRBJ2-3	many	16	TGTGCCAGCAGCCTCCTGACAGGAATTAGCACAGATACGCAGTATTTT	CASSLLTGISTDTQYF
.	TRBV12-3/TRBV12-4	TRBJ1-5	few	14	TGTGCCAGCAGTTTACAGGGGCGAAATCAGCCCCAGCATTTT	CASSLQGRNQPQHF
TRBD2	TRBV20-1	TRBJ2-7	few	14	TGCAGTGCTAGAGAGCCACTAGCGGATTACGAGCAGTACTTC	CSAREPLADYEQYF
.	TRBV28	TRBJ1-2	.	15	TGTGCCAGCAGTTTATGGCAACAGGGCCCTGATGGCTACACCTTC	CASSLWQQGPDGYTF
.	TRBV7-3	TRBJ2-3	.	15	TGTGCCAGCAGCCCCCGACTGGCGGGCACAGATACGCAGTATTTT	CASSPRLAGTDTQYF
TRBD1	TRBV5-1	TRBJ1-5	many	13	TGCGCCAGCAGAACAGGGGATAGTCAGCCCCAGCATTTT	CASRTGDSQPQHF
.	TRBV12-3/TRBV12-4	TRBJ1-2	.	13	TGTGCCAGCAGTTCTATCTTGGGCTCTGGCTACACCTTC	CASSSILGSGYTF
.	TRBV12-3/TRBV12-4	TRBJ2-5	few	14	TGTGCCAGCAGTTTCTCGGGGAATCAAGAGACCCAGTACTTC	CASSFSGNQETQYF
TRBD2	TRBV3-1	TRBJ2-4	.	17	TGTGCCAGCAGCCAATCAGGGTTAGCGGGGACCAAAAACATTCAGTACTTC	CASSQSGLAGTKNIQYF
TRBD1	TRBV7-2	TRBJ2-1	.	14	TGTGCCAGCAGCATAGGACAGGGCAACAATGAGCAGTTCTTC	CASSIGQGNNEQFF
.	TRBV18	TRBJ2-3	few	12	TGTGCCAGCTCACCTAAGGAGGGTACGCAGTATTTT	CASSPKEGTQYF
.	TRBV7-2	TRBJ1-1	.	15	TGTGCCAGCAGCTTAGTTCGCCCAGGGCTCACTGAAGCTTTCTTT	CASSLVRPGLTEAFF
.	TRBV27	TRBJ2-1	.	17	TGTGCCAGCAGTTCTGTGGTAGGACATCGCTCCTACAATGAGCAGTTCTTC	CASSSVVGHRSYNEQFF
TRBD2	TRBV20-1	TRBJ2-1	.	15	TGCAGTGCTAGAGTTGCTACGGGAGGCAACAATGAGCAGTTCTTC	CSARVATGGNNEQFF
TRBD2	TRBV5-1	TRBJ2-3	.	14	TGCGCCAGCAGCGCTAGCGGGAGGGCAGATACGCAGTATTTT	CASSASGRADTQYF
.	TRBV12-3/TRBV12-4	TRBJ2-3	many	15	TGTGCCAGCAGTTTAGCGCGAGGGCTCACAGATACGCAGTATTTT	CASSLARGLTDTQYF
.	TRBV2	TRBJ1-1	.	13	TGTGCCAGCAAGACAGCATTGAACACTGAAGCTTTCTTT	CASKTALNTEAFF
.	TRBV21-1	TRBJ2-7	.	18	TGTGCCAGCAGCGCAGATATCAACTCCCGGGACAGCTCCTACGAGCAGTACTTC	CASSADINSRDSSYEQYF
.	TRBV4-1	TRBJ1-2	.	18	TGCGCCAGCAGCCCCACTCTTTGGGCAGGGACCATGCCTTATGGCTACACCTTC	CASSPTLWAGTMPYGYTF
.	TRBV20-1	TRBJ2-7	.	14	TGCAGTGCTAGCGTGTCGGTTGACACAAAATCGGGTTTGTTC	CSASVSVDTKSGLF
TRBD2	TRBV14	TRBJ2-7	few	14	TGTGCCAGCAGCCCGGGACTAGCGCTCTACGAGCAGTACTTC	CASSPGLALYEQYF
.	TRBV4-3	TRBJ1-1	.	15	TGCGCCAGCAGCCAAGATAGCCAGGGGCGCACTGAAGCTTTCTTT	CASSQDSQGRTEAFF
.	TRBV6-5	TRBJ2-1	few	15	TGTGCCAGCAGTTACCGGCCGGGACGAAGCAATGAGCAGTTCTTC	CASSYRPGRSNEQFF
.	TRBV5-1	TRBJ2-7	.	14	TGCGCCAGCAGCTTGGTTGGGGTGTGGGACGAGCAGTACTTC	CASSLVGVWDEQYF
TRBD2	TRBV11-2	TRBJ2-3	few	20	TGTGCCAGCAGCTTATTCGGCCCCTTTCGGGGGAGGGCCTTGGCAGATACGCAGTATTTT	CASSLFGPFRGRALADTQYF
.	TRBV3-1	TRBJ2-7	.	12	TGTGCCAGCAGCCGCATTGGGGACGAGCAGTACTTC	CASSRIGDEQYF
.	TRBV12-3/TRBV12-4	TRBJ1-6	.	12	TGTGCCAGCAGTTTGGGGTCTTCACCCCTCCACTTT	CASSLGSSPLHF
.	TRBV12-3/TRBV12-4	TRBJ2-1	few	14	TGTGCCAGCAGTCGTAGCCGGGGAAGGGGTGAGCAGTTCTTC	CASSRSRGRGEQFF
.	TRBV7-2	TRBJ1-4	.	14	TGTGCCAGCAGAAAAGGGTCGACTAATGAAAAACTGTTTTTT	CASRKGSTNEKLFF
TRBD1	TRBV11-3	TRBJ2-2	once	15	TGTGCCAGCAGCTTACGGCAGGGGGTCACCGGGGAGCTGTTTTTT	CASSLRQGVTGELFF
.	TRBV6-1	TRBJ2-3	few	15	TGTGCCAGCAGTGGGACACTGACTAGCACAGATACGCAGTATTTT	CASSGTLTSTDTQYF
.	TRBV10-3	TRBJ2-7	few	11	TGTGCCATCAGTGACGGATACGAGCAGTACTTC	CAISDGYEQYF
.	TRBV9	TRBJ2-3	few	14	TGTGCCAGCAGCGTTCACGGAGCAGGAGTTACGCAGTATTTT	CASSVHGAGVTQYF
TRBD2	TRBV20-1	TRBJ2-1	.	20	TGCAGTGCTAGAGATCCCCGGACTAGCGGGAGATGGGACTCCTACAATGAGCAGTTCTTC	CSARDPRTSGRWDSYNEQFF
TRBD1	TRBV6-2/TRBV6-3	TRBJ2-1	.	16	TGTGCCAGCAGTTACTCAAGGACAGGGGGCTACAATGAGCAGTTCTTC	CASSYSRTGGYNEQFF
TRBD1	TRBV6-1	TRBJ1-1	.	13	TGTGCCAGCAGACCTCAGGGGGCCACTGAAGCTTTCTTT	CASRPQGATEAFF
.	TRBV5-1	TRBJ2-7	few	14	TGCGCCAGCAGCTTGGGACAGCGTTCCTACGAGCAGTACTTC	CASSLGQRSYEQYF
TRBD2	TRBV10-3	TRBJ2-2	few	14	TGTGCCACAACCCCGGGAGGTGGAACCGGGGAGCTGTTTTTT	CATTPGGGTGELFF
.	TRBV10-3	TRBJ2-5	few	14	TGTGCCATCAGTCGGGACCGAACCGTGGAGACCCAGTACTTC	CAISRDRTVETQYF